A single sample is the source of the 3 T cell receptor beta chains below, sequenced in a study of blood T cell repertoires in COVID-19. Repertoires were generated with immunoSEQ multiplex PCR, while TCRdb's copy carries only in-frame clones and drops some. The sample carries about 120,000 clones, around 90% recorded once. Sequenced input: peripheral blood. These receptors originate from a woman aged 55 to 70 with COVID-19, enrolled during active disease.

This chain joins TRBV18 and TRBJ1-3; D call uncertain. V gave up 8 bases and J gave up 2 bases, with 13 bases separating them. Per germline, CDR1 KGHSH and CDR2 LQKENI. This CDR3 contains 14 residues. CDR3 loop: CASHPLPTGNTIYF. CDR3 DNA sequence: TGTGCCAGCCACCCACTCCCCACTGGAAACACCATATATTTT. Full variable domain (missing parts from reference TRBV18 and TRBJ1-3): NAGVMQNPRHLVRRRGQEARLRCSPMKGHSHVYWYRQLPEEGLKFMVYLQKENIIDESGMPKERFSAEFPKEGPSILRIQQVVRGDSAAYFCASHPLPTGNTIYFGEGSWLTVV.

The genes are TRBV2 and TRBJ2-5; maybe TRBD1 (5 bases). Germline V gene lookup returns CDR1 SNHLY and CDR2 FYNNEI. Deletions cut 8 bases from V and 5 bases from J, with 12 bases between. CDR3 length: 12 amino acids. DNA for the CDR3: TGTGCCAGCGGGGCTACCGCGGAGACCCAGTACTTC. The encoded protein is CASGATAETQYF.

V is TRBV27 and J is TRBJ1-4; the match to TRBD1 covers 9 bases. This CDR3 is built from 19 residues. Germline lookup yields CDR1 MNHEY and CDR2 SMNVEV (reference sequence). V lost 3 bases to trimming and J lost 8 bases; unmatched junction nucleotides: 19. CDR3 in amino acids: CASSFLLQGAFAGREKLFF. Here the CDR3 DNA reads TGTGCCAGCAGTTTCCTGTTACAGGGGGCTTTCGCCGGGCGCGAAAAACTGTTTTTT.